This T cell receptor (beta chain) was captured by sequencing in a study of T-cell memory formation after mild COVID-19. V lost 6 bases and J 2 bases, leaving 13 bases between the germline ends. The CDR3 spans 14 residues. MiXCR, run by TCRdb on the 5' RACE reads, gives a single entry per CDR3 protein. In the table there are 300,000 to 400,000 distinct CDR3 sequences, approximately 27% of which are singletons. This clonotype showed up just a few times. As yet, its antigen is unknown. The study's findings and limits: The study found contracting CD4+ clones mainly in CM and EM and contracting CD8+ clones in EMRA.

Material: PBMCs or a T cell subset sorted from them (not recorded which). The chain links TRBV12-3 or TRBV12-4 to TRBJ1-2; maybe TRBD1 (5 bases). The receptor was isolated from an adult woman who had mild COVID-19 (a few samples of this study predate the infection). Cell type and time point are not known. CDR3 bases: TGTGCCAGCAGCAGAGGGACGGTAAACTATGGCTACACCTTC. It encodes CASSRGTVNYGYTF.